This TCR beta chain was captured in a study of cytomegalovirus exposure and HLA in healthy donors (TCRdb year 2017). Background on the whole study: In an earlier analysis of under 750 of the donors, around 300 Gb of sequence data and 90 million to 120 million unique TCR beta sequences from about 179 million T cells were reported. An early release covering roughly 640 HLA-typed donors comprised approximately 300 gigabases of sequencing data and tens of millions of unique TCR sequences. Of the roughly 390 genotyped donors, approximately 82% fell in the genetic ancestry cluster associated with self-reported Caucasian donors. The study aimed to test whether signatures of past pathogen exposure could be identified by cataloging public T cell receptors. Using immunosequencing, the study profiled T cell repertoires from approximately 700 subjects and related those repertoires to cytomegalovirus serostatus. Along with the roughly 670-subject first cohort, a separate validation cohort of more than 90 different subjects was used. The study combined high-throughput TCR immunosequencing, statistical association of individual TCRs with disease status, and machine learning to predict cytomegalovirus infection status. In a later analysis, previously published TCR beta repertoires from about 670 donors were re-analyzed and high-resolution HLA genotyping was added so that TCR occurrence patterns could be studied. Rather than using new phenotypic data, the later analysis identified candidate immune exposures from TCR beta sequences and from how often those sequences occurred across donors. To decide whether each TCR beta V gene segment behaved as functional or pseudogenic, an earlier analysis of fewer than 750 of the donors relied on high-throughput TCR beta sequencing. Alongside the repertoire data, information on donor age, sex, ethnicity and CMV serostatus was compiled. A later genetic analysis took genome-wide SNP genotypes for about 55% of the 666 donors and used that subset as a discovery cohort. Every repertoire in the discovery cohort had been generated on one and the same sequencing platform. Class I and class II HLA loci were covered by the typing at four-digit resolution. The number of typed donors differed by locus: about 620-630 for A, B, C, DRB1 and DQB1; roughly 510 for DQA1; some 610 for DPA1; and around 470 for DPB1. Because of strong linkage in the cohort, five DR-DQ haplotypes were treated as single units for association and clustering. Across 398 genotyped donors of the cohort, an average of about 240,000 unique TCR beta nucleotide sequences per donor were sequenced, and around 19% of those sequences were non-productive.

Library preparation used the immunoSEQ multiplex PCR assay. A mixture of 60 forward primers for TCR Vbeta segments and 13 reverse primers for TCR Jbeta segments was used in the multiplex PCR. A multiplex PCR assay on genomic DNA amplified the CDR3 region of rearranged TCR beta genes. The Illumina HiSeq System was used to sequence the amplified TCR beta libraries as 87-base-pair reads. The study's processing was this. Across the 670 or so repertoires, a later analysis counted roughly 77 million unique TCR beta chains, 9.5 million to 12 million of which were shared by at least two donors. A nearest-neighbor algorithm error-corrected the raw reads and collapsed the reads into unique sequences, merging closely related sequences to remove PCR and sequencing errors. CDR3 sequences were aligned to IMGT reference sequences to assign V, D and J gene segments. For a sequence to be retained, at least a six-nucleotide match to both a V gene segment and a J gene segment was required. A rearrangement was called productive if the CDR3 had no stop codons and remained in frame with V and J, and every other rearrangement was called non-productive. Following IMGT convention, CDR3 was defined as the stretch from the second conserved V-encoded cysteine up to the conserved J-encoded phenylalanine. In an earlier analysis of around 570 of the donors, sequences lacking an unambiguous match to a single V gene segment were excluded. In an earlier analysis of a few hundred of the donors, V segments were called functional above 56.7% productive rearrangements and were called segregating when the between-donor standard deviation exceeded 5%. A statistical classification framework was built to diagnose cytomegalovirus status from the catalog of TCR beta chain sequences. A later analysis assigned V and J genes by comparing TCR nucleotide sequences with IMGT/GENE-DB human TR gene sequences. Using the TCRdist pipeline, a later analysis assigned CDR3 sequences along with most-parsimonious VDJ recombination scenarios. A later analysis defined each TCR beta chain by its CDR3 amino acid sequence plus V-gene family, and excluded reads lacking a unique V-gene family. To address suspected cross-contamination and a sequencing artifact, a later analysis removed 550 to 750 highly shared, low-generation-probability nucleotide sequences. In a later analysis, a clonal expansion index was calculated for each public chain from normalized within-repertoire ranks of inferred template counts. In a later analysis, generation probabilities were computed with a VDJ recombination model fitted to out-of-frame rearrangements, and the resulting probabilities were checked against IGoR. In a later analysis, TCR-TCR, TCR-HLA and TCR-CMV co-occurrence was scored with hypergeometric tests, and a repertoire-size bias correction was applied to TCR pairs. To estimate false discovery rates, a later analysis permuted the HLA or CMV assignments 20 times. In a later analysis, co-occurring TCRs were grouped using DBSCAN, and TCRdist sequence similarity was added for clustering within HLA-allele-positive subsets. Repertoires with fewer than 30,000 or more than 120,000 public chains were left out of co-occurrence clustering, as were a handful of repertoires with anomalous nucleotide sharing. TCRdb holds this immuneACCESS table with in-frame rearrangements only. Some clones are missing; in checked studies, unresolved V genes explain under half, and the rest has no known cause. Clonal size and the V and J genes are those of that table, whereas D and trimming came from the DNA. This sample comprises about 120,000 clones, roughly 8.6% of them detected only once. The ten largest clonotypes hold about 6% of the sample.

This clone was seen a handful of times. Its recognized antigen is unknown. Per-base qualities were not stored, and no clone one base away is much larger. V is cut by 5 bases and J by 3 bases, and the space between the germline ends is 14 bases. The germline V gene (reference sequence) sets CDR1 to GTSNPN and CDR2 to SVGIG. Inclusive of the bounding cysteine and phenylalanine, the CDR3 is 14 residues long. The read is trimmed to its CDR3 DNA, 42 bases read in frame from base 1. The cohort comprised 550 to 700 healthy bone marrow donors. Cohort members were all nominally healthy when sampled, although unrecorded immune exposures were likely present. The donor was CMV seropositive and was included in the group of about 290 seropositive cohort members. A peripheral blood sample was collected from each donor, and TCR beta sequencing was performed on peripheral blood mononuclear cells. The Qiagen DNeasy Blood Extraction Kit was used to extract genomic DNA from the blood cell samples.

Summary of the overall study and its limitations: In a later analysis, several top co-occurrence clusters were reported to appear linked to parvovirus B19, influenza, CMV and Epstein-Barr virus. A later analysis associated about 17,000 TCR beta sequences with specific HLA alleles at a false discovery rate of 0.05. About 17 rarely observed V segments, including chromosome 9 orphons, were excluded from the earlier analysis of a few hundred of the donors because counts were too low. The presence/absence analyses assumed that sequencing depth was roughly uniform across donors, and that assumption may not be true. In a later analysis, TCR association rates were found to vary across HLA loci, with the most associated TCRs seen for DRB1 alleles and the fewest for HLA-C alleles. In vitro tests confirmed that a few of the cytomegalovirus-associated TCR beta chains recognize cytomegalovirus antigens. Correlated functional status among segregating V segments might reflect linkage disequilibrium, but an unknown experimental factor could not be ruled out. It was suggested by the authors that the approach could potentially be generalized to other disease states and immunological phenotypes. Assigning TCR associations to individual alleles was difficult when HLA alleles, especially DR and DQ, strongly co-occurred. A further reported finding was that TCR beta sequences accurately predicted the HLA-A and HLA-B alleles for most subjects in the first cohort. According to a later analysis, most CMV-associated TCR beta chains appeared to be HLA-restricted, and the HLA associations seemed to be driven largely by CMV exposure. V-gene and J-gene trimming of TCR beta chains was associated with a missense DCLRE1C variant in a later genetic analysis, and the association was replicated in an independent cohort. CMV serostatus was the only immune exposure information available for the cohort. The cohort was sequenced for TCR beta chains only, and without alpha or paired-chain data the features that could be detected were limited. The 87-base-pair reads could not distinguish some IMGT-functional V segments, including TRBV6-2 and TRBV6-3, so those segments were excluded. While some public TCRs were present in many individuals, most TCR sequences turned up only very rarely across donors. Because HLA typing was missing for some donors at each locus, association tests included only the typed subset. A group of highly shared sequence variants was considered likely to be a technical artifact of the sequencing pipeline. In the study, some 180 TCR beta chains were listed as associated with cytomegalovirus. In an earlier analysis of roughly 560 of the donors, most TCR beta V segments were observed in productive rearrangements about 87% or about 30% of the time, broadly matching IMGT annotations. In a later analysis, HLA-associated TCR beta chains showed more clonal expansion and lower generation probabilities than non-associated chains that were equally common. According to a later genetic analysis, donors in an Asian-associated ancestry cluster had fewer N-insertions in productive TCRs than the roughly 670-donor mean. Cytomegalovirus status was reported to be diagnosed by the classifier with high specificity and sensitivity in both the original and validation cohorts.

Sequencing was done on a sample of PBMCs. In this chain, TRBV30 is recombined with TRBJ2-1, with a tentative D gene TRBD2 over 5 matching bases. The sequence was collected from a woman in her 40s in good health and CMV-seropositive. The CDR3 loop reads CAWLFKSGYNEQFF. The base sequence is TGTGCCTGGTTGTTCAAAAGCGGCTACAATGAGCAGTTCTTC.